Each of the 3 T cell receptor beta chains below was sequenced from the same sample in a study of blood T cell repertoires in COVID-19. Only in-frame clones appear in the TCRdb table, and some are missing; sequencing was by immunoSEQ multiplex PCR. Here the sample spans some 340,000 clones, about 90% being singletons. Sequenced input: PBMCs or T cells enriched from blood (not recorded which). Receptors were obtained from a woman aged 25 to 39 who had recovered from COVID-19.

The chain uses TRBV6-4 and TRBJ1-2, with 7 bases identical to TRBD1. V lost 5 bases, J lost 5 bases, and 11 bases stayed unmatched. The CDR3 extends over 15 amino acids. The germline V gene has CDR1 MRHNA and CDR2 SNTAGT. In DNA, the CDR3 is TGTGCCAGCAGTCCTGAGACAGGGCTCGGATATGGCTACACCTTC. Residues: CASSPETGLGYGYTF.

This clone was seen a few times. This chain connects TRBV28 to TRBJ1-1, with D perhaps matching TRBD1 (5 bases). The CDR3 is 15 amino acids. Germline values: CDR1 MDHEN, CDR2 SYDVKM. V was trimmed by 6 bases and J by 2 bases, leaving 16 bases between them. Here the CDR3 reads CASRLSGDGNTEAFF. The CDR3 nucleotides read TGTGCCAGCAGGCTCTCGGGGGATGGAAACACTGAAGCTTTCTTT.

This chain joins TRBV5-1 and TRBJ1-4; no definite D call. The V end was cut by 1 base, the J end by 0 bases, with 7 bases between. This CDR3 contains 15 residues. The germline V gene encodes CDR1 SGHRS and CDR2 YFSETQ. DNA of the CDR3: TGCGCCAGCAGCTTGACTGAACCAACTAATGAAAAACTGTTTTTT. This translates into CASSLTEPTNEKLFF.